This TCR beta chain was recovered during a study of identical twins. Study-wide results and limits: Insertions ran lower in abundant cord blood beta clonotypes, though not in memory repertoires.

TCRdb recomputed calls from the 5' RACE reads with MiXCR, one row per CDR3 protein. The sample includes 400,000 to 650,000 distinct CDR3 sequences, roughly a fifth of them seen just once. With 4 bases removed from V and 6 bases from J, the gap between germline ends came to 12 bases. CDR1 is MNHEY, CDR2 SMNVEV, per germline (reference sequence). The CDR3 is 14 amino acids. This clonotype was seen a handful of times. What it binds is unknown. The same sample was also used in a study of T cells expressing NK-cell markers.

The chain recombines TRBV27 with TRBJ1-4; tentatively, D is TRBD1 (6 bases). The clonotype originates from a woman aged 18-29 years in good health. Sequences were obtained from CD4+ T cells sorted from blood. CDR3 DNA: TGTGCCAGCAGTTCAAGGACAGTGTATGAAAAACTGTTTTTT. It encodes CASSSRTVYEKLFF.